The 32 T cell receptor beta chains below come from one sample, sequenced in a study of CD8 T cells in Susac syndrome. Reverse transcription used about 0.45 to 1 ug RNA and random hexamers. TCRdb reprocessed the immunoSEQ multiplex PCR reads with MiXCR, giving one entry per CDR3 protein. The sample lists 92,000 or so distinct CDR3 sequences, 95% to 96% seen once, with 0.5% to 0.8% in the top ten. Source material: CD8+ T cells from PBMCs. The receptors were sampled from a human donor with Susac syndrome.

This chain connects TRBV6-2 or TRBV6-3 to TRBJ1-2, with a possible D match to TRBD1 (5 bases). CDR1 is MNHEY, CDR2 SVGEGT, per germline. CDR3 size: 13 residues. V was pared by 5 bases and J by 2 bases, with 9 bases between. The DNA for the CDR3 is TGTGCCAGCAGTAGACAGAGCAACTATGGCTACACCTTC. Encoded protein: CASSRQSNYGYTF.

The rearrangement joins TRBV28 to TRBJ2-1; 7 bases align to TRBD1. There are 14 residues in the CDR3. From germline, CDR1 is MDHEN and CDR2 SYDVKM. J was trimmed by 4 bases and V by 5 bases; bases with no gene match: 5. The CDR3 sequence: CASSPPGQYNEQFF. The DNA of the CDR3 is TGTGCCAGCAGTCCTCCGGGACAGTACAATGAGCAGTTCTTC.

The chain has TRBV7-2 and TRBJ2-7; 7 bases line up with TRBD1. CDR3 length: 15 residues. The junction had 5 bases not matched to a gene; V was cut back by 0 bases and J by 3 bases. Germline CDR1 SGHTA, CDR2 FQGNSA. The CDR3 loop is CASSLAWDRHYEQYF. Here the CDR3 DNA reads TGTGCCAGCAGCTTAGCATGGGACAGACACTACGAGCAGTACTTC.

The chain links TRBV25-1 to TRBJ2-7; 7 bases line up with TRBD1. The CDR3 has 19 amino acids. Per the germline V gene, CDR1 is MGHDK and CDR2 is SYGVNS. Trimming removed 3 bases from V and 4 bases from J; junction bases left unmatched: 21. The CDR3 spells CASSDHLKVRQGGGYEQYF. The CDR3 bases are TGTGCCAGCAGTGACCACCTAAAGGTACGACAGGGCGGCGGGTACGAGCAGTACTTC.

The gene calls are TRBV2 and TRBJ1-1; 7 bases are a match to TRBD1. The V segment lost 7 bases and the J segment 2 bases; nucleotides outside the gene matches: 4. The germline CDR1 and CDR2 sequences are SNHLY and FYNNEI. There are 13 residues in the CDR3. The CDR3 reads CASKRGLNTEAFF. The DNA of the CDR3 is TGTGCCAGCAAGAGGGGGCTAAACACTGAAGCTTTCTTT.

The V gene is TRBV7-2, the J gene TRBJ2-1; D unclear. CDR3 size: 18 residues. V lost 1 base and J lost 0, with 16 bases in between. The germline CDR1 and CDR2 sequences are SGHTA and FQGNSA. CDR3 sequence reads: CASSLGGDTFRSYNEQFF. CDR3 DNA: TGTGCCAGCAGCTTAGGTGGCGACACCTTCCGCTCCTACAATGAGCAGTTCTTC.

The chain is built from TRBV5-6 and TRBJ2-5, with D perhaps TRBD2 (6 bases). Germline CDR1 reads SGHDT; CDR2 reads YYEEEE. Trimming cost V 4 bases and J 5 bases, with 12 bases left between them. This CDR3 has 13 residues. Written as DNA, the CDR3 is TGTGCCAGCAGCCCCAAGACTAGGGAGACCCAGTACTTC. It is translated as CASSPKTRETQYF. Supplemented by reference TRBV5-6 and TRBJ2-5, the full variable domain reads DAGVTQSPTHLIKTRGQQVTLRCSPKSGHDTVSWYQQALGQGPQFIFQYYEEEERQRGNFPDRFSGHQFPNYSSELNVNALLLGDSALYLCASSPKTRETQYFGPGTRLLVL.

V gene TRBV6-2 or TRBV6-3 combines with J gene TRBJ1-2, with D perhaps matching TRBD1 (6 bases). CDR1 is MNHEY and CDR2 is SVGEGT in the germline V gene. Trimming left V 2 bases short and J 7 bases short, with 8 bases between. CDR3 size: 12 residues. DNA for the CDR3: TGTGCCAGCAGTTACGGGACACTTGGCTACACCTTC. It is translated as CASSYGTLGYTF.

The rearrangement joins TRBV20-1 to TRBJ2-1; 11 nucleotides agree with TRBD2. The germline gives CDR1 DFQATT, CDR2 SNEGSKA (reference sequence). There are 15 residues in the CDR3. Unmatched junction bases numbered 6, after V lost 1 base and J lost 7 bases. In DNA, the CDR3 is TGCAGTGCTAGAGCAACTAGCGGGGGAGGAAATGAGCAGTTCTTC. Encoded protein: CSARATSGGGNEQFF.

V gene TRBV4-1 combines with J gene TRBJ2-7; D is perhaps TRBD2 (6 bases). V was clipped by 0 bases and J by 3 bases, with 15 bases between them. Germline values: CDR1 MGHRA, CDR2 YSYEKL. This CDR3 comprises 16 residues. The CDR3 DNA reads TGCGCCAGCAGCCAAGATCTGGCGGGGACGGGCTACGAGCAGTACTTC. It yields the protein CASSQDLAGTGYEQYF.

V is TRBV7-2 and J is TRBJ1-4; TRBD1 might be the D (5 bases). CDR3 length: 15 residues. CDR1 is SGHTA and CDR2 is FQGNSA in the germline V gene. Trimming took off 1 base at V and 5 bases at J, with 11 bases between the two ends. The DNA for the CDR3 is TGTGCCAGCAGCTTAGTCGTCAGGGCGAATGAAAAACTGTTTTTT. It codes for CASSLVVRANEKLFF.

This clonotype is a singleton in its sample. CDR3 bases: TGCGCCAGCAGCTTGGACTGGCCTTCCTACGAGCAGTACTTC. Translation: CASSLDWPSYEQYF. V and J are TRBV5-1 and TRBJ2-7; D is ambiguous. The germline V gene encodes CDR1 SGHRS and CDR2 YFSETQ. There are 14 residues in the CDR3. Trimming stripped 0 bases from V and 1 base from J, with 8 bases between.

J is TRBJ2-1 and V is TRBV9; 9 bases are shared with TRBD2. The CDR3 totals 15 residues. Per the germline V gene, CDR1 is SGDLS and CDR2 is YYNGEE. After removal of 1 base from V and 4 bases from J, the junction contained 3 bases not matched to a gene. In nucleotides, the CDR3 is TGTGCCAGCAGCGTATACGCGGGGGGGTACAATGAGCAGTTCTTC. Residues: CASSVYAGGYNEQFF.

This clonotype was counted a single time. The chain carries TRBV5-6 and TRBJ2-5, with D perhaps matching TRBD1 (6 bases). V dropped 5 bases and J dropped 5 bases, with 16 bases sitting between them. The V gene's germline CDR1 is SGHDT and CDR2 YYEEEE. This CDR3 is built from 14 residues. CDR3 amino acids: CASSFEAGVETQYF. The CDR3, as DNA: TGTGCCAGCAGTTTTGAGGCAGGGGTTGAGACCCAGTACTTC.

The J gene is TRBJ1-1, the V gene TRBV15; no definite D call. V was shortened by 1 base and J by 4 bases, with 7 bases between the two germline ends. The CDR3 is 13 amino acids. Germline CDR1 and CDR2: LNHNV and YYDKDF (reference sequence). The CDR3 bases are TGTGCCACCAGCAGAGCTAGGACCACTGAAGCTTTCTTT. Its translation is CATSRARTTEAFF.

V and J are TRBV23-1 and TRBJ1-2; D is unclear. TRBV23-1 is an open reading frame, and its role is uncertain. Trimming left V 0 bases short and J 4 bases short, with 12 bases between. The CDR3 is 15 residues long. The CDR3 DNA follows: TGCGCCAGCAGTCAATCTAACAAGGACGTCTATGGCTACACCTTC. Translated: CASSQSNKDVYGYTF.

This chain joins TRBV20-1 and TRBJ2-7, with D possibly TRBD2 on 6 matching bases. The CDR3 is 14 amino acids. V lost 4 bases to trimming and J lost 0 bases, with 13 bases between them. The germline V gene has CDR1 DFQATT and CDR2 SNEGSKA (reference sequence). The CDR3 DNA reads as TGCAGTGCTAAGGACTACCATAGCTCCTACGAGCAGTACTTC. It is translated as CSAKDYHSSYEQYF.

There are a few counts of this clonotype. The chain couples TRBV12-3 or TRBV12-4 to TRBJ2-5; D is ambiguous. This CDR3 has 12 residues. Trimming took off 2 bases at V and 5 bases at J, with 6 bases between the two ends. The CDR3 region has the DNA TGTGCCAGCAGTTTAATGGGGGAGACCCAGTACTTC. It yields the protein CASSLMGETQYF.

This CDR3 reads CASSEGGNLNTEAFF. CDR3 in DNA: TGTGCCAGCTCCGAAGGGGGAAACCTGAACACTGAAGCTTTCTTT. The V and J genes are TRBV19 and TRBJ1-1, with D maybe TRBD1 (6 bases). CDR1 is LNHDA and CDR2 is SQIVND in the germline V gene (reference sequence). This CDR3 comprises 15 residues. The ends were cut back, 9 bases at V and 0 bases at J, with 17 bases in the middle.

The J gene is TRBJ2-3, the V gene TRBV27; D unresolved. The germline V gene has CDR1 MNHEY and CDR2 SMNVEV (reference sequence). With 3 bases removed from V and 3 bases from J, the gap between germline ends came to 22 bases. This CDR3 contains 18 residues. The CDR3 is CASSFSVGPPLVTDTQYF. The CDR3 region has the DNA TGTGCCAGCAGTTTTAGTGTAGGACCCCCTTTGGTTACAGATACGCAGTATTTT.

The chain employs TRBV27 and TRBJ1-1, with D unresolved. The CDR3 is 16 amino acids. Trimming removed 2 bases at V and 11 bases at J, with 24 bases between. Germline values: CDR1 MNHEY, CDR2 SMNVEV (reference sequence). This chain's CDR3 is CASSLHGVGSSAEAFF. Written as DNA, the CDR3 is TGTGCCAGCAGTTTACACGGGGTAGGGTCCTCGGCGGAGGCTTTCTTT.

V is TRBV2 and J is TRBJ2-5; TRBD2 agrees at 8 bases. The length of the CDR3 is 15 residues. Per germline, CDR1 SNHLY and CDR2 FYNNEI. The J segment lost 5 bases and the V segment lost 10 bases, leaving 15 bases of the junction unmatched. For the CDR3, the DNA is TGTGCCACAGAGCCCAACCCGACTAGCGTGGAGACCCAGTACTTC. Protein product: CATEPNPTSVETQYF. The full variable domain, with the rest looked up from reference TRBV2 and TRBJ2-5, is EPEVTQTPSHQVTQMGQEVILRCVPISNHLYFYWYRQILGQKVEFLVSFYNNEISEKSEIFDDQFSVERPDGSNFTLKIRSTKLEDSAMYFCATEPNPTSVETQYFGPGTRLLVL.

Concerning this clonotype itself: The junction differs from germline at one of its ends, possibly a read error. This chain's CDR3 is CATSGDGANYGYTF. The DNA of the CDR3 is TGTGCCACCAGCGGAGACGGAGCTAACTATGGCTACACCTTC. The chain uses TRBV15 and TRBJ1-2; D ambiguous. The CDR3 runs to 14 residues. The germline gives CDR1 LNHNV, CDR2 YYDKDF (reference sequence).

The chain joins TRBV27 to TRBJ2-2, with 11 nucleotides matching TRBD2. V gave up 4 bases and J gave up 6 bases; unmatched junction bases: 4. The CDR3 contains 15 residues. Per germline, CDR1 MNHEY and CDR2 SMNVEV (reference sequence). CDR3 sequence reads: CASSSLAGGAGELFF. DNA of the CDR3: TGTGCCAGCAGTTCCCTAGCGGGGGGAGCCGGGGAGCTGTTTTTT.

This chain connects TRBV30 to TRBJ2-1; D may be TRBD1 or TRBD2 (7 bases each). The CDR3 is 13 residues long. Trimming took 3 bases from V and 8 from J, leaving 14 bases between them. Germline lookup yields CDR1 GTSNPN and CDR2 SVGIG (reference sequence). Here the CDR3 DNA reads TGTGCCTGGAGCAGGGGGGGTGGGGATGAGCAGTTCTTC. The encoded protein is CAWSRGGGDEQFF. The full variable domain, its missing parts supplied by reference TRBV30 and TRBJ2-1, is SQTIHQWPATLVQPVGSPLSLECTVEGTSNPNLYWYRQAAGRGLQLLFYSVGIGQISSEVPQNLSASRPQDRQFILSSKKLLLSDSGFYLCAWSRGGGDEQFFGPGTRLTVL.

The CDR3: CASSPQQENTEAFF. The CDR3 DNA reads as TGTGCCAGCTCACCCCAACAGGAGAACACTGAAGCTTTCTTT. The V gene is TRBV18, the J gene TRBJ1-1; TRBD1 might be the D (5 bases). Trimming left V 3 bases short and J 1 base short, with 9 bases between. This CDR3 comprises 14 residues. CDR1 and CDR2 (germline): KGHSH, LQKENI.

For the CDR3, the DNA is TGTGCCACCACATGGAGCTCCTACAATGAGCAGTTCTTC. Translated, it gives CATTWSSYNEQFF. The chain employs TRBV24-1 and TRBJ2-1, with D hard to call. V dropped 8 bases and J dropped 0 bases, with 7 bases sitting between them. The V gene's germline CDR1 is KGHDR and CDR2 SFDVKD. The CDR3 runs to 13 residues.

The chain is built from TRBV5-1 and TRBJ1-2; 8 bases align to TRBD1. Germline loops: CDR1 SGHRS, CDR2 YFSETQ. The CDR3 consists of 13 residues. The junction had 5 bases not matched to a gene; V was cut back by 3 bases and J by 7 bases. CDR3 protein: CASSSGGVGGYTF. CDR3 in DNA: TGCGCCAGCAGCTCAGGGGGCGTAGGTGGCTACACCTTC.

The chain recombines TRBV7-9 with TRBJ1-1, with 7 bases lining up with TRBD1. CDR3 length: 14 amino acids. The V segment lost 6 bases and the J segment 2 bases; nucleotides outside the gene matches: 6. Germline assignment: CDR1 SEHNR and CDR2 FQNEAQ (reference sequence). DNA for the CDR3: TGTGCCAGCAGTTCGGGACAGTTAAACACTGAAGCTTTCTTT. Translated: CASSSGQLNTEAFF.

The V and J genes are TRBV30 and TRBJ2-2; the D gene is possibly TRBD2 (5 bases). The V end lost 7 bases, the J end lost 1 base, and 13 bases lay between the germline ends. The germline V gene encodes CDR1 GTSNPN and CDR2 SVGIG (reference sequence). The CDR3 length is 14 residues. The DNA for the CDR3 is TGTGCCTCGATGAGGGAAATGAACACCGGGGAGCTGTTTTTT. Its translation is CASMREMNTGELFF.

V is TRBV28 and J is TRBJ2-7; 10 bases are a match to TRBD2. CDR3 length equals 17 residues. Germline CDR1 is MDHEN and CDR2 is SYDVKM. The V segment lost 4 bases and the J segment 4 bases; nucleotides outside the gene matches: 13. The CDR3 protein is CASSSYSSGGASYEQYF. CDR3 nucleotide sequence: TGTGCCAGCAGTTCCTACTCAAGCGGGGGGGCTTCGTACGAGCAGTACTTC.

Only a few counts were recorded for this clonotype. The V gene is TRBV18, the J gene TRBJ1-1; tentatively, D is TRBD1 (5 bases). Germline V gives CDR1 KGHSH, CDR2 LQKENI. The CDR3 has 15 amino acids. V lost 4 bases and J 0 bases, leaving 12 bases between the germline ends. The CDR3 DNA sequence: TGTGCCAGCTCACTTGAGCGGGGGGTGAACACTGAAGCTTTCTTT. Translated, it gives CASSLERGVNTEAFF.